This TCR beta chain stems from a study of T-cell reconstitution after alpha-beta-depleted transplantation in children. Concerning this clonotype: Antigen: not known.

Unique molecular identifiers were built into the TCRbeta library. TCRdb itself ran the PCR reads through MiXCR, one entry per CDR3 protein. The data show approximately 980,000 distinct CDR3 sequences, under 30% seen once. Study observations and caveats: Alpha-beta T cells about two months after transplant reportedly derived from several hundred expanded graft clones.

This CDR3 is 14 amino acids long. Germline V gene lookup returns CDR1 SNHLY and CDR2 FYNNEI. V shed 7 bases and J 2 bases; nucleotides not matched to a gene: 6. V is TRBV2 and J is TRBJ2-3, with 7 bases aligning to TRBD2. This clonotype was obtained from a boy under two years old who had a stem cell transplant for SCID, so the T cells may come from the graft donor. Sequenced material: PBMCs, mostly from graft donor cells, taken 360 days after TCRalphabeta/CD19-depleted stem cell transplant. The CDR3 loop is CASNRDYSTDTQYF. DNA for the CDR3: TGTGCCAGCAATAGGGACTACTCCACAGATACGCAGTATTTT.